The clone carrying this T cell receptor beta chain was observed a handful of times. The antigen is undetermined. The sample belongs to a study of T-cell memory formation after mild COVID-19. About the research overall: TCR clustering was largely donor specific. Study-wide points: In pre-infection memory, a portion of responding clones appeared, which suggested that cross-reactive memory joined.

Each CDR3 protein gets one entry after TCRdb re-called the 5' RACE reads with MiXCR. Found here are about 390,000 distinct CDR3 sequences, around 21% of them singletons; the top ten hold under 15%. Trimming took 4 bases from V and 2 from J, leaving 19 bases between them. This CDR3 region has 17 residues. This chain uses TRBV12-3 or TRBV12-4 with TRBJ2-3; D may be TRBD1 (6 bases). Sequenced: PBMCs or a T cell subset sorted from them (not recorded which). The sequence was obtained from an adult woman who had mild COVID-19 (a few samples of this study predate the infection). Cell type and time point are not known. CDR3 amino acids: CASSSMVWTANTDTQYF. For the CDR3, the DNA is TGTGCCAGCAGTTCCATGGTGTGGACAGCCAACACAGATACGCAGTATTTT.